Presented here are 15 T cell receptor beta chains from one specimen sequenced in a study of blood T cell repertoires in COVID-19. Clones were sequenced by immunoSEQ multiplex PCR, and TCRdb holds only the in-frame ones, with some missing. The repertoire consists of a few hundred thousand clones, with about 85% occurring once and the leading ten covering 3%. Sequences were obtained from PBMCs or T cells enriched from blood (not recorded which). Receptors were obtained from a woman in her 50s who had recovered from COVID-19.

The chain links TRBV30 to TRBJ1-5; no firm D call. V was trimmed by 2 bases and J by 3 bases, leaving 14 bases between them. Germline V CDR1 and CDR2: GTSNPN, SVGIG (reference sequence). The CDR3 runs 15 residues. DNA for the CDR3: TGTGCCTGGAGTACATCACACGGGTACAATCAGCCCCAGCATTTT. Translating gives CAWSTSHGYNQPQHF.

A word on this clone: The identical CDR3 is also encoded by other nucleotide sequences in the sample. The CDR3 region is CASSMAVNTEAFF. The CDR3 DNA is TGTGCCAGTAGTATGGCAGTGAACACTGAAGCTTTCTTT. V and J are TRBV19 and TRBJ1-1; D gene uncertain. This CDR3 region has 13 residues. The germline CDR1 and CDR2 sequences are LNHDA and SQIVND (reference sequence). Trimming took 3 bases from V and 0 from J, leaving 5 bases between them.

The rearrangement joins TRBV10-1 to TRBJ1-5; TRBD1 matches at 8 bases. The V gene's germline CDR1 is WNHNN and CDR2 SYGVQD (reference sequence). Losses at the gene ends were 8 bases for V and 6 bases for J; bases not matched to a gene: 12. CDR3 length: 15 amino acids. The CDR3 DNA reads as TGCGCCAGCGCTCGCACGGACAGGGTGGGTCAGCCCCAGCATTTT. Residues: CASARTDRVGQPQHF.

This clone was counted only a few times. The CDR3 DNA sequence: TGCAGTGCTAGTAAGGGGGAAGAAGGCTACACCTTC. Translated, it gives CSASKGEEGYTF. The chain links TRBV20-1 to TRBJ1-2; D might be TRBD1 (6 bases). From germline, CDR1 is DFQATT and CDR2 SNEGSKA (reference sequence). V gave up 3 bases and J gave up 8 bases, with 13 bases separating them. The CDR3 is made up of 12 amino acids.

The V and J genes are TRBV14 and TRBJ2-3; 7 bases agree with TRBD2. Looked up from germline, CDR1 is SGHDN and CDR2 is FVKESK. The trim removed 1 base at V and 2 bases at J, leaving 3 bases unmatched. The CDR3 is made up of 15 amino acids. CDR3 loop: CASSQGAGITDTQYF. The CDR3 nucleotides read TGTGCCAGCAGCCAAGGAGCGGGAATCACAGATACGCAGTATTTT.

J is TRBJ1-1 and V is TRBV5-5; D unclear. This CDR3 spans 13 amino acids. Trimming left V 1 base short and J 5 bases short, with 9 bases between. Per germline, CDR1 SGHKS and CDR2 YYEKEE (reference sequence). The DNA of the CDR3 is TGTGCCAGCAGCTTGAATGATCGGACTGAAGCTTTCTTT. This gives the protein CASSLNDRTEAFF.

The genes are TRBV12-3 or TRBV12-4 and TRBJ2-3; tentatively, D is TRBD2 (6 bases). This CDR3 comprises 13 residues. The V end lost 6 bases, the J end lost 7 bases, and 14 bases lay between the germline ends. The CDR3 here is CASRPGLQNTQYF. The CDR3 nucleotides are TGTGCCAGCAGGCCGGGACTCCAAAATACGCAGTATTTT.

This chain connects TRBV30 to TRBJ1-2, with TRBD1 matching 7 bases. The ends lost 6 bases at V and 0 bases at J; junction bases unmatched: 4. In germline, CDR1 is GTSNPN, CDR2 SVGIG (reference sequence). The CDR3 sequence is 13 residues long. CDR3 loop: CACTTGANYGYTF. The CDR3 region has the DNA TGTGCCTGCACCACAGGGGCTAACTATGGCTACACCTTC.

The V gene is TRBV9, the J gene TRBJ2-1; D is ambiguous. In germline, CDR1 is SGDLS, CDR2 YYNGEE. V was shortened by 1 base and J by 6 bases, with 11 bases between the two germline ends. CDR3 length: 14 residues. The CDR3: CASSVLGPSNEQFF. CDR3 DNA sequence: TGTGCCAGCAGCGTACTGGGCCCCAGCAATGAGCAGTTCTTC. The entire variable domain, with the rest obtained from reference TRBV9 and TRBJ2-1, is as follows: DSGVTQTPKHLITATGQRVTLRCSPRSGDLSVYWYQQSLDQGLQFLIQYYNGEERAKGNILERFSAQQFPDLHSELNLSSLELGDSALYFCASSVLGPSNEQFFGPGTRLTVL.

Here the CDR3 reads CASSQTSGRAGRTQYF. CDR3 DNA: TGTGCCAGCAGCCAGACTAGCGGGAGGGCCGGACGGACCCAGTACTTC. This chain links TRBV2 with TRBJ2-5, with 14 bases aligning to TRBD2. CDR1 and CDR2 (germline): SNHLY, FYNNEI. The junction had 10 bases not matched to a gene; V was cut back by 6 bases and J by 7 bases. There are 16 residues in the CDR3.

This rearrangement joins TRBV15 to TRBJ2-7; maybe TRBD1 (6 bases). Looked up from germline, CDR1 is LNHNV and CDR2 is YYDKDF (reference sequence). This CDR3 has 13 amino acids. Trimming left V 3 bases short and J 5 bases short, with 11 bases between. The CDR3 nucleotides read TGTGCCACCAGCAGTTCTACAGGGAACGAGCAGTACTTC. Its translation: CATSSSTGNEQYF.

The chain couples TRBV7-2 to TRBJ1-6; 8 positions agree with TRBD1. The CDR3 contains 16 residues. Trimming at V came to 2 bases and at J to 9 bases, leaving 9 bases not matched to a gene. CDR1 and CDR2 from the germline V gene are SGHTA and FQGNSA. The DNA of the CDR3 is TGTGCCAGCAGCTTATCCAGGGGGCCCTTCGGTTCACCCCTCCACTTT. This codes for CASSLSRGPFGSPLHF.

This clone was found once. This chain links TRBV7-9 with TRBJ2-7, with a possible D match to TRBD1 (6 bases). The CDR3 is made up of 13 amino acids. CDR1 SEHNR and CDR2 FQNEAQ come from the germline V gene (reference sequence). The V end lost 0 bases, the J end lost 6 bases, and 9 bases lay between the germline ends. The CDR3 region is CASSLARDTEQYF. The CDR3 DNA reads TGTGCCAGCAGCTTAGCAAGGGACACCGAGCAGTACTTC.

The gene calls are TRBV10-3 and TRBJ2-2; 7 bases fit TRBD2. CDR3 size: 15 residues. Germline V CDR1 and CDR2: ENHRY, SYGVKD. Trimming removed 10 bases from V and 4 bases from J; junction bases left unmatched: 12. DNA of the CDR3: TGTGCCACCAATGAGGGAGGGGTGAGCACCGGGGAGCTGTTTTTT. This encodes CATNEGGVSTGELFF.

V and J are TRBV28 and TRBJ1-2, with 7 bases fitting TRBD1. Trimming at V came to 2 bases and at J to 7 bases, leaving 10 bases not matched to a gene. CDR3 size: 15 residues. Germline V gene lookup returns CDR1 MDHEN and CDR2 SYDVKM. The CDR3 loop reads CASSLVAEGAGGYTF. CDR3 nucleotide sequence: TGTGCCAGCAGTTTAGTGGCAGAGGGGGCTGGTGGCTACACCTTC.